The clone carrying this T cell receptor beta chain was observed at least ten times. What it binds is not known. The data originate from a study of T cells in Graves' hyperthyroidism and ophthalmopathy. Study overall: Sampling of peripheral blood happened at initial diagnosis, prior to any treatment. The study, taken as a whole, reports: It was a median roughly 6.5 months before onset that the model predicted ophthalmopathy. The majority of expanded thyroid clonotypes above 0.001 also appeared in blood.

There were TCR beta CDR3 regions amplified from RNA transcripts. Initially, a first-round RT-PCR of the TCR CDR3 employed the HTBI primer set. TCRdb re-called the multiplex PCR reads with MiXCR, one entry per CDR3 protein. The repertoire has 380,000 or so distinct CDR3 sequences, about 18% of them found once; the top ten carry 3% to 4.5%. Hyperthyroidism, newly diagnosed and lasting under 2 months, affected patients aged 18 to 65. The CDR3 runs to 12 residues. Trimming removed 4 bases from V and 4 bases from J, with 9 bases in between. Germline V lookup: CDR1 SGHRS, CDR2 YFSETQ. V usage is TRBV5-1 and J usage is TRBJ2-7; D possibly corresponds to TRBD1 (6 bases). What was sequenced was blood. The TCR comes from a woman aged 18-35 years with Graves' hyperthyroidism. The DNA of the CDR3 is TGCGCCAGCAGCACAACAGGGTACGAGCAGTACTTC. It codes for CASSTTGYEQYF.